The 21 T cell receptor beta chains below all came from one sample that was sequenced in a study of blood T cell repertoires in COVID-19. The data were produced by immunoSEQ multiplex PCR, yet TCRdb's version contains in-frame clones alone and is incomplete. The sample comprises around 170,000 clones, about 81% of which are singletons, and about 11% rests with the top ten. The sample was peripheral blood. Receptor source: a woman of 80 years or more with COVID-19, enrolled during active disease.

This rearrangement joins TRBV11-2 to TRBJ2-1, with 10 bases identical to TRBD2. The CDR3 runs 18 residues. Germline V lookup: CDR1 SGHAT, CDR2 FQNNGV. The V segment lost 1 base and the J segment 7 bases; nucleotides outside the gene matches: 13. CDR3 bases: TGTGCCAGCAGCTTAGGATTAGCGGGGGGCCTCATTTGGAATGAGCAGTTCTTC. This sequence encodes CASSLGLAGGLIWNEQFF. The full variable domain, completed using reference TRBV11-2 and TRBJ2-1, is EAGVAQSPRYKIIEKRQSVAFWCNPISGHATLYWYQQILGQGPKLLIQFQNNGVVDDSQLPKDRFSAERLKGVDSTLKIQPAKLEDSAVYLCASSLGLAGGLIWNEQFFGPGTRLTVL.

The chain couples TRBV3-1 (or the pseudogene TRBV3-2) to TRBJ1-5; D perhaps matches TRBD1 (5 bases). This CDR3 region has 14 residues. Between the trimmed V and J ends, which lost 1 base and 5 bases, there was a span of 9 bases. Per germline, CDR1 LGHDT and CDR2 YNNKEL (reference sequence). CDR3 loop: CASSQGQRHQPQHF. The CDR3 coding sequence is TGTGCCAGCAGCCAAGGACAGAGACATCAGCCCCAGCATTTT.

The chain is built from TRBV2 and TRBJ1-2, with D perhaps matching TRBD1 (6 bases). Germline-derived CDR1 and CDR2 are SNHLY and FYNNEI. Trimming shortened V by 2 bases and J by 5 bases, and 15 bases separated the two germline ends. The CDR3 has 15 residues. Here the CDR3 reads CASSERQGPGYGYTF. CDR3 in DNA: TGTGCCAGCAGTGAACGGCAGGGGCCGGGGTATGGCTACACCTTC. The variable domain in full, with the rest retrieved from reference TRBV2 and TRBJ1-2, is EPEVTQTPSHQVTQMGQEVILRCVPISNHLYFYWYRQILGQKVEFLVSFYNNEISEKSEIFDDQFSVERPDGSNFTLKIRSTKLEDSAMYFCASSERQGPGYGYTFGSGTRLTVV.

The chain has TRBV3-1 (or the pseudogene TRBV3-2) and TRBJ1-1, with D possibly TRBD1 on 5 matching bases. The germline CDR1 and CDR2 sequences are LGHDT and YNNKEL (reference sequence). Trimming cost V 1 base and J 7 bases, with 10 bases left between them. The CDR3 runs to 13 residues. CDR3 loop: CASSQGGTGEAFF. As DNA, the CDR3 is TGTGCCAGCAGCCAAGGAGGCACAGGTGAAGCTTTCTTT.

This chain joins TRBV19 and TRBJ1-5; 9 positions match TRBD1. V lost 6 bases to trimming and J lost 0 bases; unmatched junction nucleotides: 3. The CDR3 sequence is 15 residues long. Germline V CDR1 and CDR2: LNHDA, SQIVND (reference sequence). The CDR3 region is CASRRTGDSNQPQHF. CDR3 bases: TGTGCCAGTAGACGGACAGGGGATAGCAATCAGCCCCAGCATTTT.

The chain couples TRBV19 to TRBJ1-2; 9 bases map to TRBD1. The CDR3 is 13 amino acids. CDR1 is LNHDA and CDR2 is SQIVND in the germline V gene (reference sequence). Unmatched junction bases numbered 7, after V lost 6 bases and J lost 8 bases. CDR3 in DNA: TGTGCCAGTAGCACCGGGACAGGGAGAGGCTACACCTTC. It encodes CASSTGTGRGYTF. Using reference TRBV19 and TRBJ1-2 for the parts outside the CDR3, the full variable domain is DGGITQSPKYLFRKEGQNVTLSCEQNLNHDAMYWYRQDPGQGLRLIYYSQIVNDFQKGDIAEGYSVSREKKESFPLTVTSAQKNPTAFYLCASSTGTGRGYTFGSGTRLTVV.

This clone has more than one count but fewer than ten. The rearrangement joins TRBV11-3 to TRBJ2-1; 9 nucleotides line up with TRBD2. Looked up from germline, CDR1 is SGHNT and CDR2 is YENEEA. With V trimmed by 1 base and J by 9 bases, 10 bases remained unmatched. CDR3 size: 16 residues. The CDR3 here is CASSLAAGGALAEQFF. CDR3 sequence (DNA): TGTGCCAGCAGCTTAGCGGCGGGGGGGGCCCTAGCTGAGCAGTTCTTC.

This clone came up a few times. This sequence joins TRBV9 and TRBJ1-2, with 12 bases that match TRBD1. With V trimmed by 6 bases and J by 7 bases, 4 bases remained unmatched. Germline V gene lookup returns CDR1 SGDLS and CDR2 YYNGEE. The CDR3 totals 13 residues. The DNA of the CDR3 is TGTGCCAGCATGGGACAGGGGGCCAGTGGCTACACCTTC. Translated: CASMGQGASGYTF. Full variable domain (remainder filled in from reference TRBV9 and TRBJ1-2): DSGVTQTPKHLITATGQRVTLRCSPRSGDLSVYWYQQSLDQGLQFLIQYYNGEERAKGNILERFSAQQFPDLHSELNLSSLELGDSALYFCASMGQGASGYTFGSGTRLTVV.

The chain combines TRBV5-5 with TRBJ2-7; 9 bases are shared with TRBD1. Losses at the gene ends were 4 bases for V and 4 bases for J; bases not matched to a gene: 9. This CDR3 contains 15 residues. From germline, CDR1 is SGHKS and CDR2 YYEKEE (reference sequence). The CDR3 bases are TGTGCCAGCAGCGGATGGACAGGGGACCGATACGAGCAGTACTTC. Translated, it gives CASSGWTGDRYEQYF.

This clone occurred a few times. V and J are TRBV9 and TRBJ1-4; D possibly corresponds to TRBD1 (6 bases). The V end was cut by 3 bases, the J end by 2 bases, with 14 bases between. The CDR3 totals 16 residues. CDR1 is SGDLS and CDR2 is YYNGEE in the germline V gene. DNA for the CDR3: TGTGCCAGCAGCGCCTACTCCGACAGGACTAATGAAAAACTGTTTTTT. This encodes CASSAYSDRTNEKLFF.

The CDR3 here is CASSHQSRGKTQYF. CDR3 DNA: TGTGCCAGCAGCCACCAATCCAGGGGGAAGACCCAGTACTTC. The chain carries TRBV4-2 and TRBJ2-5; 7 nucleotides line up with TRBD1. The ends lost 3 bases at V and 6 bases at J; junction bases unmatched: 7. CDR1 LGHNA and CDR2 YNFKEQ come from the germline V gene. This CDR3 has 14 residues.

This clone has a handful of counts. This chain connects TRBV18 to TRBJ2-3; the D is unclear. Per germline, CDR1 KGHSH and CDR2 LQKENI. Trimming cost V 6 bases and J 2 bases, with 6 bases left between them. This CDR3 is built from 12 residues. In nucleotides, the CDR3 is TGTGCCAGCTCCCCGGTCACAGATACGCAGTATTTT. Amino acid sequence: CASSPVTDTQYF. Using reference TRBV18 and TRBJ2-3 for the parts outside the CDR3, the full variable domain is NAGVMQNPRHLVRRRGQEARLRCSPMKGHSHVYWYRQLPEEGLKFMVYLQKENIIDESGMPKERFSAEFPKEGPSILRIQQVVRGDSAAYFCASSPVTDTQYFGPGTRLTVL.

V and J are TRBV14 and TRBJ2-5, with TRBD1 matching 9 bases. The CDR3 is 14 amino acids. With 4 bases clipped from V and 5 bases from J, the junction kept 5 bases outside the gene matches. CDR1 and CDR2 (germline): SGHDN, FVKESK. CDR3 sequence: CASSRTGVGETQYF. CDR3 nucleotide sequence: TGTGCCAGCAGCCGGACAGGGGTAGGGGAGACCCAGTACTTC.

The chain uses TRBV28 and TRBJ2-7, with 7 bases matching TRBD2. CDR1 and CDR2 (germline): MDHEN, SYDVKM. The CDR3 is 14 residues long. The trim removed 6 bases at V and 2 bases at J, leaving 7 bases unmatched. This CDR3 is CASRASGSTYEQYF. The CDR3 DNA sequence: TGTGCCAGCAGGGCTAGCGGATCTACCTACGAGCAGTACTTC.

The chain is built from TRBV6-5 and TRBJ1-5, with D maybe TRBD1 (5 bases). Trimming shortened V by 8 bases and J by 2 bases, and 10 bases separated the two germline ends. The CDR3 runs to 13 residues. The germline CDR1 and CDR2 sequences are MNHEY and SVGAGI. The CDR3 region is CASDSYGNQPQHF. The CDR3, as DNA: TGTGCCAGCGACAGTTACGGCAATCAGCCCCAGCATTTT.

In this sample, this clone turned up once. The chain links TRBV3-1 (or the pseudogene TRBV3-2) to TRBJ1-1; TRBD1 matches 12 bases. CDR3 length equals 14 residues. Germline values: CDR1 LGHDT, CDR2 YNNKEL (reference sequence). The junction had 7 bases not matched to a gene; V was cut back by 4 bases and J by 10 bases. The CDR3 loop reads CASSPGQGAPVAFF. The CDR3 DNA is TGTGCCAGCAGCCCGGGACAGGGGGCGCCGGTAGCTTTCTTT.

The chain carries TRBV18 and TRBJ2-5; no clear D gene. Trimming removed 3 bases at V and 2 bases at J, with 10 bases between. Per germline, CDR1 KGHSH and CDR2 LQKENI. CDR3 size: 14 residues. CDR3 loop: CASSPLTAQETQYF. The CDR3 nucleotides are TGTGCCAGCTCACCGTTAACAGCTCAAGAGACCCAGTACTTC.

The chain joins TRBV28 to TRBJ1-2; D is perhaps TRBD1 (5 bases). The germline V and J ends were trimmed by 4 bases and 4 bases, with 13 bases remaining between them. CDR3 length equals 14 residues. The germline gives CDR1 MDHEN, CDR2 SYDVKM. This CDR3 reads CASSSYDRLYGYTF. CDR3 in DNA: TGTGCCAGCAGTTCCTACGACAGACTCTATGGCTACACCTTC.

V usage is TRBV20-1 and J usage is TRBJ2-1; D is perhaps TRBD2 (6 bases). Germline CDR1 reads DFQATT; CDR2 reads SNEGSKA (reference sequence). The CDR3 length is 12 residues. Trimming took 3 bases from V and 10 from J, leaving 13 bases between them. CDR3 amino acids: CSASRREDEQFF. The CDR3, as DNA: TGCAGTGCTAGTAGGCGGGAAGACGAGCAGTTCTTC.

A note on this clone: The germline gene is not matched at one end of the junction; a read error may be the cause. V and J are TRBV6-2 or TRBV6-3 and TRBJ2-1; TRBD2 matches at 8 bases. CDR3 length: 14 residues. Germline CDR1 and CDR2: MNHEY and SVGEGT. Here the CDR3 DNA reads TGTGCCAGCAGTTACGAGGGCGGGAGGAGGTTGGTGGTCTTC. Translation gives CASSYEGGRRLVVF.

This clone has only a few counts. In DNA, the CDR3 is TGTGCCTGGAGTAGAACAGGGGGAGTCGTCACCGGGGAGCTGTTTTTT. Its translation is CAWSRTGGVVTGELFF. The chain carries TRBV30 and TRBJ2-2; TRBD1 aligns across 8 bases. The CDR3 is 16 residues long. CDR1 and CDR2 (germline): GTSNPN, SVGIG (reference sequence). V lost 2 bases, J lost 4 bases, and 9 bases stayed unmatched.